These 30 T cell receptor beta chains originate from one sample sequenced in a study of control samples from healthy donors and cancer patients. The protocol was immunoSEQ multiplex PCR, while the TCRdb copy is restricted to in-frame clones and leaves out a portion. The sample consists of some 140,000 clones, roughly 90% of them appearing once. Material: PBMCs. All receptors derive from a man between 45 and 60 years old with head and neck cancer.

The V call is TRBV9, the J call TRBJ2-1, with a weak D call TRBD2 (8 bases). Looked up from germline, CDR1 is SGDLS and CDR2 is YYNGEE. Between the trimmed V and J ends, which lost 0 bases and 6 bases, there was a span of 16 bases. The CDR3 sequence is 16 residues long. In DNA, the CDR3 is TGTGCCAGCAGCGTAGATAGCGGGACAGTGTCCAATGAGCAGTTCTTC. Protein: CASSVDSGTVSNEQFF.

V is TRBV19 and J is TRBJ2-4; TRBD1 or TRBD2 may be the D gene (5 bases each). V lost 4 bases and J 0 bases, leaving 13 bases between the germline ends. Germline CDR1 LNHDA, CDR2 SQIVND (reference sequence). The CDR3 has 16 amino acids. The CDR3, as DNA: TGTGCCAGTAGTAGCAGGGAGAGTAAAGCCAAAAACATTCAGTACTTC. Its translation: CASSSRESKAKNIQYF.

The chain has TRBV2 and TRBJ2-3, with 13 positions matching TRBD2. The germline V gene has CDR1 SNHLY and CDR2 FYNNEI. The CDR3 contains 18 residues. The V and J ends lost 1 base and 3 bases, in that order; junction bases with no gene match: 7. The CDR3 region has the DNA TGTGCCAGCAGTGAAGAACTAGCGGGGGGGCCCCCGACAGATACGCAGTATTTT. Protein sequence: CASSEELAGGPPTDTQYF. Supplemented by reference TRBV2 and TRBJ2-3, the full variable domain reads EPEVTQTPSHQVTQMGQEVILRCVPISNHLYFYWYRQILGQKVEFLVSFYNNEISEKSEIFDDQFSVERPDGSNFTLKIRSTKLEDSAMYFCASSEELAGGPPTDTQYFGPGTRLTVL.

This chain links TRBV15 with TRBJ1-2, with TRBD1 matching over 8 bases. The CDR3 spans 16 residues. Trimming cost V 3 bases and J 12 bases; bases outside gene matches: 18. Germline V gene data show CDR1 as LNHNV and CDR2 as YYDKDF (reference sequence). The CDR3 nucleotides are TGTGCCACCAGCAGGGGTACCGGGACAGGTAGAGGACGGCACACCTTC. Translating gives CATSRGTGTGRGRHTF.

This CDR3 is CATSDGQGGPYNEQFF. In DNA form, the CDR3 reads TGTGCCACCAGTGATGGACAGGGAGGCCCCTACAATGAGCAGTTCTTC. This chain uses TRBV24-1 with TRBJ2-1; 8 positions agree with TRBD1. The germline gives CDR1 KGHDR, CDR2 SFDVKD. This CDR3 spans 16 amino acids. V was clipped by 3 bases and J by 2 bases; unmatched bases: 5.

This rearrangement joins TRBV7-9 to TRBJ1-2; D is uncertain. CDR1 is SEHNR and CDR2 is FQNEAQ in the germline V gene (reference sequence). V was clipped by 1 base and J by 3 bases, with 12 bases between them. The CDR3 has 15 residues. The CDR3 protein is CASSLGTGIDYGYTF. Written as DNA, the CDR3 is TGTGCCAGCAGCTTAGGGACGGGGATAGACTATGGCTACACCTTC. Full variable domain (remainder filled in from reference TRBV7-9 and TRBJ1-2): DTGVSQNPRHKITKRGQNVTFRCDPISEHNRLYWYRQTLGQGPEFLTYFQNEAQLEKSRLLSDRFSAERPKGSFSTLEIQRTEQGDSAMYLCASSLGTGIDYGYTFGSGTRLTVV.

The V and J genes are TRBV12-5 and TRBJ2-5; D remains unclear. Germline assignment: CDR1 LGHNT and CDR2 FRNRAP. V was clipped by 0 bases and J by 3 bases, with 14 bases between them. This CDR3 region has 16 residues. CDR3 nucleotides: TGTGCTAGTGGTTTGGTAGGCCTATCCTCCGAAGAGACCCAGTACTTC. Its protein product is CASGLVGLSSEETQYF.

The genes are TRBV6-5 and TRBJ2-2, with TRBD1 matching over 7 bases. CDR1 MNHEY and CDR2 SVGAGI come from the germline V gene. CDR3 length: 14 residues. V lost 6 bases, J lost 4 bases, and 5 bases stayed unmatched. Here the CDR3 reads CASSQGVGTGELFF. The CDR3 coding sequence is TGTGCCAGCAGCCAGGGGGTAGGCACCGGGGAGCTGTTTTTT.

V gene TRBV6-5 combines with J gene TRBJ1-3; D unclear. CDR1 is MNHEY, CDR2 SVGAGI, per germline. V dropped 4 bases and J dropped 4 bases, with 17 bases sitting between them. The CDR3 has 16 residues. The chain's CDR3 is CASSSTLPVMGNTIYF. In DNA, the CDR3 is TGTGCCAGCAGTTCGACTCTTCCTGTGATGGGAAACACCATATATTTT.

This chain links TRBV7-8 with TRBJ1-1; 7 nucleotides match TRBD1. This CDR3 region has 14 residues. Germline V CDR1 and CDR2: SGHVS, FQNEAQ. V dropped 5 bases and J dropped 1; count of bases not matched to a gene: 4. The CDR3 DNA is TGTGCCAGCAGCGTTCGACAGGGGAACACTGAAGCTTTCTTT. Its translation is CASSVRQGNTEAFF.

CDR3: CASSFLAGARSYEQYF. DNA of the CDR3: TGCGCCAGCAGCTTCCTAGCGGGAGCCAGGAGCTACGAGCAGTACTTC. The gene calls are TRBV5-1 and TRBJ2-7; 10 bases match TRBD2. This CDR3 is built from 16 residues. V lost 2 bases and J lost 3; bases outside the gene matches: 8. Germline assignment: CDR1 SGHRS and CDR2 YFSETQ.

The sample holds one count of this clone. V gene TRBV6-5 combines with J gene TRBJ1-1; D gene unclear. The CDR3 consists of 13 residues. The germline V gene has CDR1 MNHEY and CDR2 SVGAGI. The germline V and J ends were trimmed by 2 bases and 1 base, with 5 bases remaining between them. The CDR3 DNA reads as TGTGCCAGCAGTTACAGAGCGAACACTGAAGCTTTCTTT. It encodes CASSYRANTEAFF.

The genes are TRBV5-1 and TRBJ2-7, with 10 bases matching TRBD1. Looked up from germline, CDR1 is SGHRS and CDR2 is YFSETQ. The CDR3 consists of 13 residues. V gave up 5 bases and J gave up 6 bases; unmatched junction bases: 5. CDR3 protein: CASRPGQGSEQYF. CDR3 in DNA: TGCGCCAGCAGACCGGGACAGGGGAGCGAGCAGTACTTC.

The chain carries TRBV18 and TRBJ2-3, with a possible D match to TRBD2 (5 bases). Between the trimmed V and J ends, which lost 2 bases and 1 base, there was a span of 10 bases. The germline gives CDR1 KGHSH, CDR2 LQKENI. CDR3 size: 15 residues. DNA of the CDR3: TGTGCCAGCTCACCAAGAGGGCAGGGCACAGATACGCAGTATTTT. Translating gives CASSPRGQGTDTQYF.

This rearrangement joins TRBV4-1 to TRBJ1-5; TRBD1 agrees at 9 bases. The CDR3 loop spans 14 amino acids. CDR1 MGHRA and CDR2 YSYEKL come from the germline V gene. The J segment lost 7 bases and the V segment lost 3 bases, leaving 4 bases of the junction unmatched. The DNA of the CDR3 is TGCGCCAGCAGCCAGGGACAGGGTTGGCAGCCCCAGCATTTT. Its protein is CASSQGQGWQPQHF.

The chain uses TRBV10-3 and TRBJ1-5; D unclear. CDR3 size: 14 residues. Germline assignment: CDR1 ENHRY and CDR2 SYGVKD. V lost 3 bases, J lost 2 bases, and 8 bases lay in between. CDR3 in DNA: TGTGCCATCAGTGATCAAACAGGCAATCAGCCCCAGCATTTT. Amino acids: CAISDQTGNQPQHF.

This rearrangement joins TRBV30 to TRBJ1-1, with D hard to call. CDR3 length: 13 amino acids. Germline lookup yields CDR1 GTSNPN and CDR2 SVGIG (reference sequence). With 2 bases removed from V and 4 bases from J, the gap between germline ends came to 11 bases. The CDR3 spells CAWSLWESTEAFF. The CDR3 DNA is TGTGCCTGGAGTCTCTGGGAAAGCACTGAAGCTTTCTTT.

As to this clone: Other DNA sequences in the sample encode the same CDR3. The chain couples TRBV6-5 to TRBJ2-3; no clear D. Germline loops: CDR1 MNHEY, CDR2 SVGAGI. This CDR3 region has 12 residues. Trimming removed 0 bases from V and 6 bases from J, with 4 bases in between. The CDR3 DNA follows: TGTGCCAGCAGTTACTCCGGGGATACGCAGTATTTT. Amino acids: CASSYSGDTQYF.

The chain has TRBV19 and TRBJ2-1; 7 nucleotides match TRBD2. CDR3 length: 15 amino acids. With V trimmed by 7 bases and J by 8 bases, 14 bases remained unmatched. CDR1 is LNHDA and CDR2 is SQIVND in the germline V gene (reference sequence). This chain's CDR3 is CASTRFASGVDEQFF. CDR3 in DNA: TGTGCCAGTACTCGGTTTGCTAGCGGAGTCGATGAGCAGTTCTTC.

The J gene is TRBJ2-3, the V gene TRBV7-3; weak D call: TRBD1 (6 bases). V lost 5 bases, J lost 0 bases, and 12 bases lay in between. The CDR3 consists of 15 residues. Germline values: CDR1 SGHTA, CDR2 FQGTGA. The CDR3 here is CASSATGSSTDTQYF. The CDR3 nucleotides read TGTGCCAGCAGCGCAACAGGGAGTAGCACAGATACGCAGTATTTT.

V gene TRBV28 combines with J gene TRBJ1-2; D ambiguous. Germline CDR1 is MDHEN and CDR2 is SYDVKM. The CDR3 runs 13 residues. Trimming took 6 bases from V and 4 from J, leaving 12 bases between them. CDR3 protein: CASRPEIAYGYTF. The DNA of the CDR3 is TGTGCCAGCAGGCCTGAAATCGCCTATGGCTACACCTTC.

The chain carries TRBV5-4 and TRBJ2-2; D may be TRBD1 or TRBD2 (5 bases each). Germline V gene lookup returns CDR1 SGHNT and CDR2 YYREEE (reference sequence). V lost 4 bases to trimming and J lost 7 bases, with 14 bases between them. This CDR3 contains 14 residues. CDR3 nucleotide sequence: TGTGCCAGCAGCCGGGACCTGCAGGGCGGGGAGCTGTTTTTT. It translates to CASSRDLQGGELFF.

The V call is TRBV10-1, the J call TRBJ1-2; TRBD1 might be the D (5 bases). Looked up from germline, CDR1 is WNHNN and CDR2 is SYGVQD (reference sequence). The CDR3 is 16 amino acids. Trimming stripped 7 bases from V and 3 bases from J, with 21 bases between. The DNA of the CDR3 is TGCGCCAGCACTATTATTGTGGGAGGGGAGCACTATGGCTACACCTTC. Protein: CASTIIVGGEHYGYTF.

The chain carries TRBV5-6 and TRBJ2-7; tentative D call: TRBD1 (6 bases). The CDR3 is 14 amino acids. Germline CDR1 and CDR2: SGHDT and YYEEEE. Trimming took 4 bases from V and 2 from J, leaving 13 bases between them. CDR3 amino acids: CASSRRGTTYEQYF. The CDR3 DNA follows: TGTGCCAGCAGCCGCAGGGGAACGACCTACGAGCAGTACTTC.

The gene calls are TRBV7-9 and TRBJ2-2; a weak D match, TRBD1 (6 bases). The ends were cut back, 2 bases at V and 3 bases at J, with 13 bases in the middle. The CDR3 contains 16 residues. Germline CDR1 and CDR2: SEHNR and FQNEAQ (reference sequence). The CDR3 sequence: CASSLLQGPDTGELFF. The CDR3 nucleotides read TGTGCCAGCAGCTTACTACAGGGTCCCGACACCGGGGAGCTGTTTTTT.

V usage is TRBV5-1 and J usage is TRBJ2-2; the match to TRBD1 covers 7 bases. The CDR3 extends over 15 amino acids. CDR1 and CDR2 (germline): SGHRS, YFSETQ. The J segment lost 0 bases and the V segment lost 6 bases, leaving 5 bases of the junction unmatched. In DNA, the CDR3 is TGCGCCAGCACCCTCAGGGGGACGAACACCGGGGAGCTGTTTTTT. Translation gives CASTLRGTNTGELFF.

The V call is TRBV4-1, the J call TRBJ1-5, with 8 bases that match TRBD1. The CDR3 consists of 17 residues. V gave up 1 base and J gave up 0 bases; unmatched junction bases: 5. Per germline, CDR1 MGHRA and CDR2 YSYEKL. The CDR3 DNA reads as TGCGCCAGCAGCCAAGTCTGGGACAGGCTTAGCAATCAGCCCCAGCATTTT. This gives the protein CASSQVWDRLSNQPQHF.

Regarding this clone: Relative to the germline gene, one junction end is altered; a read error may explain this. The V and J genes are TRBV6-5 and TRBJ2-1; no firm D call. Looked up from germline, CDR1 is MNHEY and CDR2 is SVGAGI. The CDR3 loop spans 11 amino acids. CDR3 sequence reads: CASSYYDEQFF. CDR3 coding DNA: TGTGCCAGCAGTTACTACGATGAGCAGTTCTTC.

The chain recombines TRBV27 with TRBJ2-2, with D possibly matching TRBD2 (6 bases). CDR3 length equals 15 residues. With 3 bases removed from V and 7 bases from J, the gap between germline ends came to 15 bases. Germline V gene data show CDR1 as MNHEY and CDR2 as SMNVEV (reference sequence). The CDR3 bases are TGTGCCAGCAGTTTTGGACGGGAGCTGGTCGGGGAGCTGTTTTTT. Translated: CASSFGRELVGELFF.

The V call is TRBV30, the J call TRBJ1-6; D is undetermined. This CDR3 spans 15 amino acids. V was cut by 0 bases and J by 7 bases, with 13 bases left in between. Germline CDR1 reads GTSNPN; CDR2 reads SVGIG (reference sequence). The CDR3 region has the DNA TGTGCCTGGAGTGTTCTAGGGTCCAAAAATTCACCCCTCCACTTT. This encodes CAWSVLGSKNSPLHF.